The rows below give T cell receptor beta chains drawn from one sample of a study of shared clonotypes between healthy human individuals. Using immunoSEQ multiplex PCR, the repertoire was profiled, and TCRdb retains in-frame clones only, with some absent. The data show approximately 840,000 clones, 96% seen once. Material for sequencing was naive CD8+ T cells sorted from blood. These receptors originate from a man aged 25 to 45 in good health. The CDR3 runs from the conserved cysteine through the conserved F or W.

v_call,j_call,cdr3_aa
TRBV5-1,TRBJ2-7,CASSFGTGNYEQYF
TRBV19,TRBJ2-1,CASSIFSLPNNEQFF
TRBV30,TRBJ2-5,CAWSLDSNKETQYF
TRBV28,TRBJ2-7,CASSLYFGVAGREQYF
TRBV9,TRBJ2-3,CASSFGQGGILDTQYF
TRBV18,TRBJ2-5,CASLPPGGETQYF
TRBV29-1,TRBJ2-1,CSVEGREGYNEQFF
TRBV27,TRBJ2-7,CASSSQGDGGRDYEQYF
TRBV29-1,TRBJ2-1,CSVEGGLDSYNEQFF
TRBV15,TRBJ2-3,CATSRVPFGTSGRGTQYF
TRBV7-9,TRBJ1-5,CASSFDEGYSNQPQHF
TRBV7-9,TRBJ2-3,CASSLARPTSGRARDTQYF
TRBV7-9,TRBJ2-7,CASSTQTSGVYEQYF
TRBV2,TRBJ1-5,CASSAQGLNQPQHF
TRBV27,TRBJ2-1,CASQRNGAYNEQFF
TRBV15,TRBJ2-3,CATSRADASTDTQYF
TRBV30,TRBJ2-5,CAWSVSGGETQYF
TRBV4-1,TRBJ2-5,CASSQVTREETQYF
TRBV7-6,TRBJ2-7,CASSLAVFEGGGEQYF
TRBV4-3,TRBJ2-1,CASSQVAGVTYNEQFF
TRBV27,TRBJ2-3,CASAAVHSTDTQYF
TRBV4-1,TRBJ1-2,CASSQDRAGDYTF
TRBV28,TRBJ2-1,CASTPVMGNEQFF
TRBV15,TRBJ2-1,CATSFQGTSYNEQFF
TRBV5-1,TRBJ1-4,CASSVGQGATNEKLFF
TRBV7-9,TRBJ2-5,CASSLVRTGTVTQYF
TRBV20-1,TRBJ2-7,CSARTGNEQYF
TRBV7-2,TRBJ2-7,CASSLDPGDYEQYF
TRBV5-1,TRBJ2-7,CASSLGWTSYEQYF
TRBV7-6,TRBJ2-4,CASSLNQKGDIQYF
TRBV4-2,TRBJ2-7,CASSPDRERYEQYF
TRBV9,TRBJ1-1,CASSAGTEAFF
TRBV7-7,TRBJ2-1,CASSPWTSGSSYNEQFF
TRBV11-2,TRBJ2-7,CASSALSGIRYEQYF
TRBV7-6,TRBJ2-1,CASSPGTSGRAYDEQFF
TRBV29-1,TRBJ2-2,CSVEGDGNTGELFF
TRBV9,TRBJ2-2,CASSVGPSGGTGELFF
TRBV9,TRBJ2-1,CASSVGGHEQFF
TRBV15,TRBJ2-7,CATSRDEGTIYEQYF
TRBV7-9,TRBJ2-5,CASSSKTGWGETQYF
TRBV4-1,TRBJ1-2,CASSQWLGQPAYGYTF
TRBV5-6,TRBJ1-1,CASTAYTVLEAFF
TRBV28,TRBJ2-3,CASSFRTQATDTQYF
TRBV11-2,TRBJ2-3,CASSVRLAGGTSTDTQYF
TRBV27,TRBJ1-1,CASSFLGRSGVVMNTEAFF
TRBV11-2,TRBJ2-1,CASSPRDRGAANEQFF